The 15 T cell receptor beta chains below all came from one sample that was sequenced in a study of blood T cell repertoires in COVID-19. Here immunoSEQ multiplex PCR was the method, and the copy in TCRdb shows in-frame clones only, minus some. The table includes fewer than 350,000 clones, 87% detected once. The sample taken for sequencing was PBMCs or T cells enriched from blood (not recorded which). The receptors originated from a woman aged 40-49 years who had recovered from COVID-19.

The chain has TRBV7-9 and TRBJ1-1, with D maybe TRBD1 (5 bases). Germline V gene data show CDR1 as SEHNR and CDR2 as FQNEAQ (reference sequence). This CDR3 has 14 residues. Trimming stripped 2 bases from V and 5 bases from J, with 12 bases between. The CDR3 sequence is CASSLRGEGTEAFF. The CDR3 DNA reads as TGTGCCAGCAGCTTACGGGGGGAGGGTACTGAAGCTTTCTTT.

V is TRBV28 and J is TRBJ2-7, with D perhaps matching TRBD1 (5 bases). CDR1 is MDHEN and CDR2 is SYDVKM in the germline V gene. The CDR3 is 15 residues long. V lost 5 bases and J lost 3, with 17 bases in between. DNA of the CDR3: TGTGCCAGCAGTCTAAACCCTAATAGGGGCTACGAGCAGTACTTC. Protein: CASSLNPNRGYEQYF.

V usage is TRBV15 and J usage is TRBJ1-5; D remains ambiguous. Between the trimmed V and J ends, which lost 1 base and 1 base, there was a span of 11 bases. CDR1 is LNHNV and CDR2 is YYDKDF in the germline V gene (reference sequence). The CDR3 contains 16 residues. The CDR3 coding sequence is TGTGCCACCAGCAGAGGATCCCAAGAGAGCAATCAGCCCCAGCATTTT. Translated, it gives CATSRGSQESNQPQHF.

This clone was seen a few times. The gene calls are TRBV3-1 (or the pseudogene TRBV3-2) and TRBJ2-7, with D perhaps matching TRBD1 (6 bases). Looked up from germline, CDR1 is LGHDT and CDR2 is YNNKEL (reference sequence). The CDR3 length is 11 residues. Trimming cost V 3 bases and J 6 bases, with 6 bases left between them. CDR3 residues: CASSHRGEQYF. CDR3 sequence (DNA): TGTGCCAGCAGCCACAGGGGCGAGCAGTACTTC.

This chain links TRBV5-1 with TRBJ2-1; the D gene is possibly TRBD1 (6 bases). Germline V CDR1 and CDR2: SGHRS, YFSETQ. The ends were cut back, 7 bases at V and 7 bases at J, with 15 bases in the middle. The CDR3 length is 13 residues. CDR3 sequence reads: CASPKPRGNEQFF. The CDR3 bases are TGCGCCAGCCCAAAGCCTAGGGGGAATGAGCAGTTCTTC.

V is TRBV7-9 and J is TRBJ2-5, with D perhaps TRBD1 (5 bases). The V end was cut by 3 bases, the J end by 7 bases, with 15 bases between. The CDR3 contains 14 residues. Per germline, CDR1 SEHNR and CDR2 FQNEAQ (reference sequence). The DNA of the CDR3 is TGTGCCAGCAGCTTCCTCCAGGGCCAGGGGACCCAGTACTTC. The encoded protein is CASSFLQGQGTQYF.

This clone occurred once. Other DNA variants within this sample encode the same CDR3. The chain has TRBV3-1 (or the pseudogene TRBV3-2) and TRBJ2-6; D uncertain. This CDR3 spans 15 amino acids. CDR1 and CDR2 (germline): LGHDT, YNNKEL (reference sequence). V was clipped by 4 bases and J by 0 bases, with 7 bases between them. CDR3 residues: CASSLGHSGANVLTF. Written as DNA, the CDR3 is TGTGCCAGCAGCCTTGGGCACTCTGGGGCCAACGTCCTGACTTTC.

V and J are TRBV19 and TRBJ2-1; 8 nucleotides align to TRBD2. Germline V gives CDR1 LNHDA, CDR2 SQIVND (reference sequence). J lost 3 bases, V lost 1 base, and 8 bases had no gene match. This CDR3 is built from 17 residues. The DNA of the CDR3 is TGTGCCAGTAGTATAGGACAAAGCGGGAGCCTCTACAATGAGCAGTTCTTC. Translated, it gives CASSIGQSGSLYNEQFF. Supplemented by reference TRBV19 and TRBJ2-1, the full variable domain reads DGGITQSPKYLFRKEGQNVTLSCEQNLNHDAMYWYRQDPGQGLRLIYYSQIVNDFQKGDIAEGYSVSREKKESFPLTVTSAQKNPTAFYLCASSIGQSGSLYNEQFFGPGTRLTVL.

As to this clone: The germline gene is not matched at one end of the junction; a read error may be the cause. The chain uses TRBV7-7 and TRBJ2-1; possible D gene TRBD2, 6 bases. Germline CDR1 is SSHAT and CDR2 is FNYEAQ (reference sequence). The CDR3 spans 13 residues. CDR3 DNA sequence: TGTGCTAGCAGCTTCCAGGACTATGGGGAGCAGTTCTTC. It translates to CASSFQDYGEQFF.

Only one count was recorded for this clone. V usage is TRBV7-6 and J usage is TRBJ2-3; D is unclear. Germline lookup yields CDR1 SGHVS and CDR2 FNYEAQ. Trimming took 3 bases from V and 0 from J, leaving 10 bases between them. This CDR3 spans 15 amino acids. DNA of the CDR3: TGTGCCAGCAGCTTTTCAACGACTAGCACAGATACGCAGTATTTT. It translates to CASSFSTTSTDTQYF.

This chain links TRBV28 with TRBJ2-7; the D is unclear. CDR1 MDHEN and CDR2 SYDVKM come from the germline V gene. Trimming pared 4 bases from V and 7 bases from J, leaving 11 bases between. The CDR3 has 12 amino acids. The CDR3 spells CASSSGRSEQYF. The CDR3 DNA is TGTGCCAGCAGTTCTGGCCGAAGTGAGCAGTACTTC. Full variable domain (remainder filled in from reference TRBV28 and TRBJ2-7): DVKVTQSSRYLVKRTGEKVFLECVQDMDHENMFWYRQDPGLGLRLIYFSYDVKMKEKGDIPEGYSVSREKKERFSLILESASTNQTSMYLCASSSGRSEQYFGPGTRLTVT.

The chain is built from TRBV27 and TRBJ2-1; 10 bases are shared with TRBD2. The CDR3 consists of 20 residues. V gave up 0 bases and J gave up 10 bases; unmatched junction bases: 21. Germline values: CDR1 MNHEY, CDR2 SMNVEV (reference sequence). The CDR3 DNA follows: TGTGCCAGCAGTTTATCATGGGACAGACTAGCGGGCTTCGGGGTCCCCGAGCAGTTCTTC. It is translated as CASSLSWDRLAGFGVPEQFF.

CDR3 sequence (DNA): TGTGCCACCCATAGCGGGAGGGCAAATAATGAGCAGTTCTTC. Protein product: CATHSGRANNEQFF. The V call is TRBV27, the J call TRBJ2-1; 11 bases align to TRBD2. Unmatched junction bases numbered 9, after V lost 10 bases and J lost 7 bases. CDR3 length equals 14 residues. Looked up from germline, CDR1 is MNHEY and CDR2 is SMNVEV (reference sequence).

V usage is TRBV7-3 and J usage is TRBJ1-1; D is uncertain. Germline CDR1 reads SGHTA; CDR2 reads FQGTGA. Trimming took off 5 bases at V and 1 base at J, with 8 bases between the two ends. The CDR3 covers 13 residues. The CDR3 loop reads CASSPDKNTEAFF. The CDR3 DNA sequence: TGTGCCAGCAGCCCAGACAAGAACACTGAAGCTTTCTTT.

V and J are TRBV7-2 and TRBJ1-6, with TRBD1 matching 9 bases. V trimming: 3 bases; J trimming: 10 bases; junction bases outside the gene matches: 7. CDR3 length: 15 residues. The germline V gene encodes CDR1 SGHTA and CDR2 FQGNSA. The CDR3 here is CASSFTGGSGSPLHF. The DNA for the CDR3 is TGTGCCAGCAGCTTTACAGGGGGCTCCGGGTCACCCCTCCACTTT.